This TCR beta chain emerged from a study of T cell responses to AZD1222 COVID-19 vaccine. Study at large: Pooled samples include second doses given at about 4 or 12 weeks.

Germline assignment: CDR1 LNHDA and CDR2 SQIVND (reference sequence). The CDR3 loop spans 15 amino acids. J lost 3 bases, V lost 7 bases, and 9 bases had no gene match. The table came from immunoSEQ multiplex PCR; TCRdb's copy has only in-frame clones and leaves some out. The sample contains over 95,000 clones, 85% to 90% of which appear only once. Comments on this clone: Its specificity is not known.

Study results and caveats: Seropositive at baseline were only a handful of AZD1222 recipients. Receipt of two AZD1222 doses was followed by a rise in Spike-specific TCR breadth and depth.

This chain links TRBV19 with TRBJ1-5; 7 bases map to TRBD1. The sequence was obtained from an adult in good health. The material sequenced was peripheral blood, taken on day 0 of AZD1222 vaccination. CDR3 protein: CASNLRQGNNQPQHF. The DNA of the CDR3 is TGTGCCAGTAACCTTCGACAGGGCAACAATCAGCCCCAGCATTTT.